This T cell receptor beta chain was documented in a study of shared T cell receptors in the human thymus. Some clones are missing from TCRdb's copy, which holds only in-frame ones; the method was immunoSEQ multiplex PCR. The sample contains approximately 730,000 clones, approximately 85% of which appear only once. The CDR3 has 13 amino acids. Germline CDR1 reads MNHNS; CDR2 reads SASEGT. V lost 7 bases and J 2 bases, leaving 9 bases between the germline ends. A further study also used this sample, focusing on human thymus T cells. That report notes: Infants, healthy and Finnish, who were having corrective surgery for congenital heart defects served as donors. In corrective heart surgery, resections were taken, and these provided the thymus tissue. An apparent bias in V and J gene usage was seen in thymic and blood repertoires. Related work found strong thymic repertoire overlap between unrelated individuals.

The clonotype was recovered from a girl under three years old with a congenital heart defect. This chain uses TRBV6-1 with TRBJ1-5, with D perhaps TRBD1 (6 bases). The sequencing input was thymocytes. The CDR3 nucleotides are TGTGCCAGCACAGGGGTGGGCAATCAGCCCCAGCATTTT. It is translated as CASTGVGNQPQHF.